Each of the 32 T cell receptor beta chains below was sequenced from the same sample in a study of blood T cells in healthy people across ages. A J-beta primer mix and a sample-barcoded 5' primer were used in a second PCR of about 7 to 12 cycles. TCRdb re-derived calls from the 5' RACE reads in MiXCR, one entry per CDR3 protein. The sample carries 710,000 or so distinct CDR3 sequences, over 20% recorded once. Source material: blood. All receptors derive from a man aged 65 to 85 in good health.

V usage is TRBV5-6 and J usage is TRBJ2-5; D is uncertain. The CDR3 is made up of 16 amino acids. Trimming took 0 bases from V and 0 from J, leaving 12 bases between them. Germline loops: CDR1 SGHDT, CDR2 YYEEEE. The CDR3 loop reads CASSLDGIGNQETQYF. CDR3 nucleotides: TGTGCCAGCAGCTTGGATGGGATTGGGAACCAAGAGACCCAGTACTTC.

This chain links TRBV7-2 with TRBJ2-5, with a possible D match to TRBD2 (6 bases). Between the trimmed V and J ends, which lost 4 bases and 2 bases, there was a span of 20 bases. Germline lookup yields CDR1 SGHTA and CDR2 FQGNSA. The CDR3 consists of 17 residues. DNA of the CDR3: TGTGCCAGCAGCTCGGGACTGGCGGGGATCTTACAAGAGACCCAGTACTTC. Its protein is CASSSGLAGILQETQYF.

J is TRBJ1-4 and V is TRBV27, with D uncertain. Deletions cut 2 bases from V and 4 bases from J, with 14 bases between. CDR1 and CDR2 from the germline V gene are MNHEY and SMNVEV (reference sequence). The length of the CDR3 is 16 residues. CDR3 region: CASSLMGELNNEKLFF. The CDR3 coding sequence is TGTGCCAGCAGTTTAATGGGAGAATTGAATAATGAAAAACTGTTTTTT.

This clonotype showed up just a few times. The germline gene is not matched at one end of the junction; a read error may be the cause. CDR3 sequence reads: CSADGPASDTQYF. The CDR3 bases are TGCAGTGCGGACGGGCCGGCGTCAGATACACAGTATTTT. The chain uses TRBV20-1 and TRBJ2-3; no clear D gene. The CDR3 contains 13 residues. Germline V gene lookup returns CDR1 DFQATT and CDR2 SNEGSKA (reference sequence).

This chain uses TRBV29-1 with TRBJ2-1, with 13 bases aligning to TRBD2. With 3 bases clipped from V and 9 bases from J, the junction kept 14 bases outside the gene matches. Germline values: CDR1 SQVTM, CDR2 ANQGSEA. This CDR3 has 17 amino acids. The CDR3 loop is CSVDASQTSGRAVEQFF. The CDR3 DNA is TGCAGCGTTGACGCCTCCCAAACTAGCGGGAGGGCCGTTGAGCAGTTCTTC.

With regard to this clonotype: This may come from a read error, since a much larger clone is one base off. V gene TRBV5-6 combines with J gene TRBJ2-5, with D maybe TRBD2 (6 bases). The CDR3 extends over 13 amino acids. CDR1 SGHDT and CDR2 YYEEEE come from the germline V gene. CDR3 DNA: TGTGCCAGCAGCCCTGGGACTCGGGAGACCCAGTGCTTC. Encoded protein: CASSPGTRETQCF.

This chain uses TRBV28 with TRBJ2-3; D unclear. In germline, CDR1 is MDHEN, CDR2 SYDVKM. CDR3 length equals 13 residues. Trimming pared 5 bases from V and 5 bases from J, leaving 11 bases between. CDR3 sequence (DNA): TGTGCCAGCAGTCCCCGTTGGGAAGATACGCAGTATTTT. It is translated as CASSPRWEDTQYF.

The CDR3 region has the DNA TGTGCCACCAGACTAGCGGGGGGGCCGGACACCGGGGAGCTGTTTTTT. Protein product: CATRLAGGPDTGELFF. The chain has TRBV15 and TRBJ2-2; TRBD2 matches 13 bases. The CDR3 is 16 residues long. Germline V gene sequence: CDR1 LNHNV, CDR2 YYDKDF (reference sequence). Trimming took 6 bases from V and 3 from J; bases not matched to a gene: 4.

The V and J genes are TRBV11-3 and TRBJ1-4; 8 nucleotides match TRBD1. Trimming removed 5 bases from V and 8 bases from J; junction bases left unmatched: 4. CDR3 length: 13 residues. Germline V gene lookup returns CDR1 SGHNT and CDR2 YENEEA. The CDR3 DNA reads TGTGCCAGCAGCCTCCGGACAGGGGAAAAACTGTTTTTT. Amino acid sequence: CASSLRTGEKLFF.

The chain is built from TRBV7-9 and TRBJ2-7; a possible D gene is TRBD2 (5 bases). V was shortened by 5 bases and J by 4 bases, with 9 bases between the two germline ends. Germline CDR1 SEHNR, CDR2 FQNEAQ (reference sequence). CDR3 length: 12 amino acids. The chain's CDR3 is CASSETGYEQYV. CDR3 nucleotide sequence: TGTGCCAGCAGCGAAACGGGGTACGAGCAGTACGTC.

The chain recombines TRBV19 with TRBJ2-4; D perhaps matches TRBD1 (6 bases). Germline V CDR1 and CDR2: LNHDA, SQIVND (reference sequence). The CDR3 contains 16 residues. V shed 2 bases and J shed 9 bases, with 20 bases lying between them. This chain's CDR3 is CASSIISSGERTIQYF. DNA of the CDR3: TGTGCCAGTAGTATAATTTCGTCAGGGGAAAGGACCATTCAGTACTTC.

The chain joins TRBV12-3 or TRBV12-4 to TRBJ2-1; 8 nucleotides agree with TRBD2. The CDR3 spans 13 residues. Germline trimming cut 6 bases from V and 7 bases from J; bases unmatched to any gene: 5. The CDR3 nucleotides are TGTGCCAGCAGCGTAGCGGGGTTGAATGAGCAGTTCTTC. Translated: CASSVAGLNEQFF.

The chain recombines TRBV14 with TRBJ2-5; D call uncertain. The DNA matches TRBJ2-7 better at its end, which makes the J call doubtful. The CDR3 length is 13 residues. Germline CDR1 SGHDN, CDR2 FVKESK. DNA for the CDR3: TGTGCCAGCAGCCCTCGTCGTAGCTCCGAGCAGTACTTC. It yields the protein CASSPRRSSEQYF.

This clonotype was detected a few times. The V gene is TRBV5-1, the J gene TRBJ2-2; the D gene is possibly TRBD2 (5 bases). Germline CDR1 and CDR2: SGHRS and YFSETQ. V was clipped by 6 bases and J by 1 base, with 13 bases between them. This CDR3 comprises 15 residues. DNA of the CDR3: TGCGCCAGCACCCTGTCGGGGATGAACACCGGGGAGCTGTTTTTT. This sequence encodes CASTLSGMNTGELFF.

CDR3 residues: CARTNELGQGVGANVLTF. The CDR3 coding sequence is TGTGCCAGAACCAATGAATTGGGACAGGGGGTTGGGGCCAACGTCCTGACTTTC. The V call is TRBV27, the J call TRBJ2-6; TRBD1 matches at 11 bases. The trim removed 9 bases at V and 3 bases at J, leaving 13 bases unmatched. Looked up from germline, CDR1 is MNHEY and CDR2 is SMNVEV (reference sequence). The CDR3 covers 18 residues.

Only a few counts were recorded for this clonotype. This chain connects TRBV5-1 to TRBJ2-3; maybe TRBD2 (5 bases). Germline CDR1 reads SGHRS; CDR2 reads YFSETQ. Trimming took 4 bases from V and 1 from J, leaving 19 bases between them. This CDR3 region has 17 residues. DNA of the CDR3: TGCGCCAGCAGCCAACATCCTTCTAGCCGAGGCACAGATACGCAGTATTTT. Protein sequence: CASSQHPSSRGTDTQYF.

This clonotype was observed a handful of times. The J gene is TRBJ2-1, the V gene TRBV18, with a possible D match to TRBD1 (7 bases). The CDR3 is made up of 14 amino acids. The ends were cut back, 5 bases at V and 3 bases at J, with 11 bases in the middle. The germline gives CDR1 KGHSH, CDR2 LQKENI. The chain's CDR3 is CASSWQGGYNEQFF. CDR3 nucleotides: TGTGCCAGCTCATGGCAGGGGGGCTACAATGAGCAGTTCTTC.

J is TRBJ2-7 and V is TRBV12-5; D unresolved. The CDR3 is made up of 12 amino acids. Germline assignment: CDR1 LGHNT and CDR2 FRNRAP. Trimming took off 1 base at V and 6 bases at J, with 7 bases between the two ends. The CDR3 region is CASGLGAVEQYV. CDR3 in DNA: TGTGCTAGTGGTTTGGGCGCCGTCGAGCAGTACGTC.

V and J are TRBV7-8 and TRBJ2-3; possibly TRBD1 for D (6 bases). CDR1 is SGHVS, CDR2 FQNEAQ, per germline. CDR3 length: 16 residues. V lost 3 bases to trimming and J lost 2 bases, with 15 bases between them. CDR3 sequence reads: CASSFFSGTPTDTQYF. As DNA, the CDR3 is TGTGCCAGCAGCTTCTTTTCGGGGACACCCACAGATACGCAGTATTTT. The variable domain in full, with the rest retrieved from reference TRBV7-8 and TRBJ2-3, is GAGVSQSPRYKVAKRGQDVALRCDPISGHVSLFWYQQALGQGPEFLTYFQNEAQLDKSGLPSDRFFAERPEGSVSTLKIQRTQQEDSAVYLCASSFFSGTPTDTQYFGPGTRLTVL.

This chain links TRBV5-1 with TRBJ2-3; D unclear. The germline gives CDR1 SGHRS, CDR2 YFSETQ. Deletions cut 2 bases from V and 8 bases from J, with 15 bases between. The CDR3 runs to 14 residues. The CDR3 bases are TGCGCCAGCAGCTTATACCGAACCCCAGGTACGCAGTATTTT. Translated: CASSLYRTPGTQYF.

The rearrangement uses TRBV5-1 and TRBJ1-4; D is perhaps TRBD1 (5 bases). This CDR3 is built from 16 residues. Trimming shortened V by 4 bases and J by 3 bases, and 16 bases separated the two germline ends. Per the germline V gene, CDR1 is SGHRS and CDR2 is YFSETQ. CDR3 amino acids: CASSLEGWGPNEKLFF. CDR3 DNA sequence: TGCGCCAGCAGCCTAGAGGGATGGGGACCTAATGAAAAACTGTTTTTT.

The genes are TRBV19 and TRBJ2-5; 7 bases fit TRBD1. With V trimmed by 3 bases and J by 5 bases, 6 bases remained unmatched. The CDR3 loop spans 14 amino acids. CDR1 and CDR2 from the germline V gene are LNHDA and SQIVND (reference sequence). CDR3 region: CASSIRGRDETQYF. CDR3 nucleotides: TGTGCCAGTAGTATTAGGGGGCGAGATGAGACCCAGTACTTC.

The sample holds a few counts of this clonotype. V gene TRBV20-1 combines with J gene TRBJ2-5; 8 bases map to TRBD2. The better agreement between TRBJ2-1 and the DNA end casts doubt on the J call. The CDR3 consists of 14 residues. In germline, CDR1 is DFQATT, CDR2 SNEGSKA (reference sequence). DNA of the CDR3: TGCAGTGCTCTCAAGCGGGAGAGGTACAATGAGCAGTTCTTC. It codes for CSALKRERYNEQFF.

The genes are TRBV6-1 and TRBJ2-7; 8 bases match TRBD2. The V segment lost 5 bases and the J segment 0 bases; nucleotides outside the gene matches: 6. The CDR3 runs to 15 residues. Germline CDR1 is MNHNS and CDR2 is SASEGT. The CDR3, as DNA: TGTGCCAGCAGTCCTATAGCGGGGACCTCCTACGAGCAGTACTTC. It encodes CASSPIAGTSYEQYF.

This sequence joins TRBV10-3 and TRBJ1-2; D unresolved. The CDR3 is 12 amino acids. V lost 6 bases to trimming and J lost 8 bases, with 13 bases between them. CDR1 is ENHRY, CDR2 SYGVKD, per germline. CDR3 nucleotides: TGTGCCATCAGCCCCCGCGCGGGGGGCTACACCTTC. This encodes CAISPRAGGYTF.

This clonotype showed up just a few times. The V and J genes are TRBV20-1 and TRBJ2-3; TRBD1 might be the D (5 bases). Trimming took off 8 bases at V and 4 bases at J, with 19 bases between the two ends. From germline, CDR1 is DFQATT and CDR2 SNEGSKA (reference sequence). CDR3 length: 14 residues. The chain's CDR3 is CSTPDQRGSDTQYF. The CDR3 nucleotides are TGCAGTACCCCGGACCAAAGGGGTTCAGATACGCAGTATTTT.

The chain couples TRBV7-2 to TRBJ1-4; no clear D gene. Per the germline V gene, CDR1 is SGHTA and CDR2 is FQGNSA. The CDR3 has 15 residues. V lost 0 bases, J lost 4 bases, and 9 bases lay in between. The CDR3, as DNA: TGTGCCAGCAGCTTAGCGGGAAGTGGTAATGAAAAACTGTTTTTT. Translated, it gives CASSLAGSGNEKLFF. The entire variable domain, with the rest obtained from reference TRBV7-2 and TRBJ1-4, is as follows: GAGVSQSPSNKVTEKGKDVELRCDPISGHTALYWYRQSLGQGLEFLIYFQGNSAPDKSGLPSDRFSAERTGGSVSTLTIQRTQQEDSAVYLCASSLAGSGNEKLFFGSGTQLSVL.

This clonotype was observed a few times. This chain connects TRBV2 to TRBJ2-7; D is unresolved. Trimming shortened V by 6 bases and J by 4 bases, and 4 bases separated the two germline ends. The CDR3 is 10 residues long. Germline assignment: CDR1 SNHLY and CDR2 FYNNEI. The CDR3 DNA reads as TGTGCCAGCAGGGGTTACGAGCAGTACGTC. Residues: CASRGYEQYV.

This clonotype occurred a few times. This chain uses TRBV10-3 with TRBJ1-1; the D gene is possibly TRBD1 (5 bases). Germline CDR1 is ENHRY and CDR2 is SYGVKD. Trimming cost V 6 bases and J 6 bases, with 8 bases left between them. The CDR3 totals 11 residues. CDR3 residues: CAISGGAEAFF. The CDR3 DNA sequence: TGTGCCATCAGCGGGGGGGCTGAAGCTTTCTTT.

The J gene is TRBJ2-6, the V gene TRBV7-2; D ambiguous. Germline V gene lookup returns CDR1 SGHTA and CDR2 FQGNSA. The V end lost 1 base, the J end lost 5 bases, and 12 bases lay between the germline ends. The CDR3 has 16 residues. The CDR3 DNA reads as TGTGCCAGCAGCTTAGAGGGCGGCCCCTGGGCCAACGTCCTGACTTTC. This sequence encodes CASSLEGGPWANVLTF. The full variable domain, its missing parts supplied by reference TRBV7-2 and TRBJ2-6, is GAGVSQSPSNKVTEKGKDVELRCDPISGHTALYWYRQSLGQGLEFLIYFQGNSAPDKSGLPSDRFSAERTGGSVSTLTIQRTQQEDSAVYLCASSLEGGPWANVLTFGAGSRLTVL.

In DNA form, the CDR3 reads TGTGCCAGCAGTTTAGGAACAAGATCTGGGGCCAACGTCCTGACTTTC. This gives the protein CASSLGTRSGANVLTF. The rearrangement uses TRBV28 and TRBJ2-6; no firm D call. Germline CDR1 and CDR2: MDHEN and SYDVKM. Trimming stripped 2 bases from V and 1 base from J, with 9 bases between. This CDR3 has 16 residues. Variable domain in full (rest from reference TRBV28 and TRBJ2-6): DVKVTQSSRYLVKRTGEKVFLECVQDMDHENMFWYRQDPGLGLRLIYFSYDVKMKEKGDIPEGYSVSREKKERFSLILESASTNQTSMYLCASSLGTRSGANVLTFGAGSRLTVL.

There are a few counts of this clonotype. J is TRBJ1-1 and V is TRBV3-1; D gene unclear. The CDR3 is 15 residues long. The V and J ends lost 2 bases and 1 base respectively, with 11 bases between them. Germline loops: CDR1 LGHDT, CDR2 YNNKEL (reference sequence). CDR3 bases: TGTGCCAGCAGCCAACCCCAGGCGGGGAACACTGAAGCTTTCTTT. Residues: CASSQPQAGNTEAFF.